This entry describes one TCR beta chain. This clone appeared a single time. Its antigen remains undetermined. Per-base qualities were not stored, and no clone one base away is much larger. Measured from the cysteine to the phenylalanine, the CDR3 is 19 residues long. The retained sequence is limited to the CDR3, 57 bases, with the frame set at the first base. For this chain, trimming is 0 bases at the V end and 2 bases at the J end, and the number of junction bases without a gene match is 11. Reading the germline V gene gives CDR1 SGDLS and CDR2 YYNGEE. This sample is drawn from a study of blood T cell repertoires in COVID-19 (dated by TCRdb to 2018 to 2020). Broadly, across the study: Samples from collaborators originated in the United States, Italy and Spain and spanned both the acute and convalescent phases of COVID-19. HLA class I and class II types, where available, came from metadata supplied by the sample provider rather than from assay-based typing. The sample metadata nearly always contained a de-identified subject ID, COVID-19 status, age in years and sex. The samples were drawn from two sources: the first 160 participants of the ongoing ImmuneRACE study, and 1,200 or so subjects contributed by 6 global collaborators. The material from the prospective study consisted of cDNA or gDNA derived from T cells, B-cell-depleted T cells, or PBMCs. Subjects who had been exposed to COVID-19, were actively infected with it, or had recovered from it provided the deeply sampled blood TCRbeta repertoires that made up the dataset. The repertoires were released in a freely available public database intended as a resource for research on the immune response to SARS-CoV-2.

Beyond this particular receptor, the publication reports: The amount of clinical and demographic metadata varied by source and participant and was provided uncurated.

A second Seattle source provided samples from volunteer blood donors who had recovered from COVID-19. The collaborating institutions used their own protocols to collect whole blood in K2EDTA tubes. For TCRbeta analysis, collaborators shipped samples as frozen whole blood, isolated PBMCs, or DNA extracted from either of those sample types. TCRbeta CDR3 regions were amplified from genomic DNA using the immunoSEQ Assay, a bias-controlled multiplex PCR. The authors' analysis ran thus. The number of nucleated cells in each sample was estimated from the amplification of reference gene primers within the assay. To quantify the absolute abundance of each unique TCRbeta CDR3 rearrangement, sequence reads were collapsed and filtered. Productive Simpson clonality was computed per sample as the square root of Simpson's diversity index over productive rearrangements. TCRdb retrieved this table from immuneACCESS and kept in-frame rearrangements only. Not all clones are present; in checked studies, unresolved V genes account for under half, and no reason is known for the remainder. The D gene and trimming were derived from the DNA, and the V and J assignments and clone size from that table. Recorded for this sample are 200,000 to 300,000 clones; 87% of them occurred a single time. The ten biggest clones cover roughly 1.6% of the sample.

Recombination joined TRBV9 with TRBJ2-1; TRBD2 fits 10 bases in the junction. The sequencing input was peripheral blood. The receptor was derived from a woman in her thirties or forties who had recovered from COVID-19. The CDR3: CASSVVQRGGTPTYNEQFF. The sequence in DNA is TGTGCCAGCAGCGTAGTTCAGCGGGGGGGTACCCCAACCTACAATGAGCAGTTCTTC.